These 32 T cell receptor beta chains came from one sample sequenced in a study of identical twins. MiXCR, run by TCRdb on the 5' RACE reads, gives a single entry per CDR3 protein. The sample has 500,000 to 600,000 distinct CDR3 sequences; around 20% are singletons. These data were also filed under a second study, of T cells expressing NK-cell markers.

The sequenced sample was CD4+ T cells sorted from blood. These receptor sequences come from a woman under 30 in good health.

The chain combines TRBV10-2 with TRBJ2-1; 7 bases line up with TRBD1. This CDR3 spans 13 amino acids. Looked up from germline, CDR1 is WSHSY and CDR2 is SAAADI. V shed 8 bases and J 4 bases; nucleotides not matched to a gene: 5. The CDR3 DNA reads TGCGCCAGCCGCGCGGACAGGTACAATGAGCAGTTCTTC. It yields the protein CASRADRYNEQFF.

This clonotype occurred a few times. The chain links TRBV6-1 to TRBJ2-1; tentatively, D is TRBD2 (6 bases). V lost 5 bases and J 8 bases, leaving 19 bases between the germline ends. CDR3 length equals 15 residues. Germline lookup yields CDR1 MNHNS and CDR2 SASEGT. Here the CDR3 reads CASSPGGLRRYEQFF. The CDR3 DNA reads TGTGCCAGCAGTCCCGGGGGACTCCGGCGCTATGAGCAGTTCTTC.

The chain couples TRBV29-1 to TRBJ2-5; D is ambiguous. In germline, CDR1 is SQVTM, CDR2 ANQGSEA. The CDR3 has 14 amino acids. With 8 bases removed from V and 3 bases from J, the gap between germline ends came to 19 bases. The CDR3 region is CSLQGPETEETQYF. DNA of the CDR3: TGCAGCCTGCAAGGGCCGGAGACTGAAGAGACCCAGTACTTC.

The V gene is TRBV27, the J gene TRBJ2-1; 11 bases are shared with TRBD2. The germline V gene encodes CDR1 MNHEY and CDR2 SMNVEV (reference sequence). CDR3 length equals 15 residues. Trimming at V came to 5 bases and at J to 6 bases, leaving 6 bases not matched to a gene. For the CDR3, the DNA is TGTGCCAGCAGTCCAGGGACTAGCGGACCCAATGAGCAGTTCTTC. This codes for CASSPGTSGPNEQFF.

This clonotype was found a few times. The genes are TRBV4-2 and TRBJ1-1, with a weak D call TRBD1 (5 bases). V was shortened by 4 bases and J by 1 base, with 13 bases between the two germline ends. The CDR3 has 15 residues. Per germline, CDR1 LGHNA and CDR2 YNFKEQ. CDR3 sequence (DNA): TGTGCCAGCAGCCCTCAACCGGGGCCGAACACTGAAGCTTTCTTT. This gives the protein CASSPQPGPNTEAFF.

V usage is TRBV20-1 and J usage is TRBJ2-3; 9 positions agree with TRBD1. The CDR3 spans 17 residues. Germline V gene data show CDR1 as DFQATT and CDR2 as SNEGSKA (reference sequence). Trimming took 2 bases from V and 4 from J; bases not matched to a gene: 13. CDR3: CSARSEPNRGPPDTQYF. As DNA, the CDR3 is TGCAGTGCTAGATCGGAACCAAACAGGGGGCCCCCAGATACGCAGTATTTT.

The chain uses TRBV20-1 and TRBJ2-1; 12 bases are shared with TRBD2. This CDR3 has 15 residues. Germline CDR1 reads DFQATT; CDR2 reads SNEGSKA (reference sequence). J was trimmed by 1 base and V by 6 bases; bases with no gene match: 4. CDR3 in amino acids: CSAPGLAGSYNEQFF. The CDR3 DNA reads TGCAGTGCCCCCGGACTAGCGGGGTCCTACAATGAGCAGTTCTTC.

The V gene is TRBV3-1, the J gene TRBJ1-5; 7 positions match TRBD1. Germline-derived CDR1 and CDR2 are LGHDT and YNNKEL (reference sequence). This CDR3 region has 16 residues. Trimming took 1 base from V and 1 from J; bases not matched to a gene: 4. The CDR3 spells CASSQGGRGSNQPQHF. In DNA form, the CDR3 reads TGTGCCAGCAGCCAAGGGGGCAGGGGGAGCAATCAGCCCCAGCATTTT.

V usage is TRBV5-1 and J usage is TRBJ2-7; TRBD1 is a possible D gene (5 bases). The length of the CDR3 is 13 residues. V lost 2 bases and J 5 bases, leaving 11 bases between the germline ends. From germline, CDR1 is SGHRS and CDR2 YFSETQ. CDR3: CASSLGASNEQYF. Here the CDR3 DNA reads TGCGCCAGCAGCTTAGGGGCTAGTAACGAGCAGTACTTC.

This clonotype was seen repeatedly, ten times or more. The chain joins TRBV29-1 to TRBJ2-5, with D uncertain. The V and J ends lost 6 bases and 10 bases respectively, with 12 bases between them. This CDR3 is built from 10 residues. The germline V gene has CDR1 SQVTM and CDR2 ANQGSEA. The CDR3 spells CSVIGADQYF. The CDR3 nucleotides are TGCAGCGTCATCGGTGCGGACCAGTACTTC.

The chain carries TRBV11-2 and TRBJ2-7, with 9 positions matching TRBD2. Germline-derived CDR1 and CDR2 are SGHAT and FQNNGV. The length of the CDR3 is 18 residues. V lost 0 bases and J lost 3; bases outside the gene matches: 12. This CDR3 reads CASSLDRPYSGGLYEQYF. The CDR3 bases are TGTGCCAGCAGCTTAGATAGGCCTTATAGCGGGGGACTCTACGAGCAGTACTTC.

In DNA form, the CDR3 reads TGTGCCAGCAGTTACTCGAATCCGGTGGCTGCCGCTTTCTTT. Its protein is CASSYSNPVAAAFF. The rearrangement uses TRBV6-5 and TRBJ1-1; D is uncertain. There are 14 residues in the CDR3. V gave up 0 bases and J gave up 11 bases, with 16 bases separating them. Per the germline V gene, CDR1 is MNHEY and CDR2 is SVGAGI.

In DNA, the CDR3 is TGTGCCAGCAGGTCCGACAGGACAGGCGACTATGGCTACACCTTC. This encodes CASRSDRTGDYGYTF. The V call is TRBV6-1, the J call TRBJ1-2; 7 nucleotides align to TRBD1. The V gene end was trimmed by 6 bases and the J gene end by 3 bases; junction bases not matched to a gene: 10. This CDR3 spans 15 amino acids. Germline lookup yields CDR1 MNHNS and CDR2 SASEGT.

This chain joins TRBV20-1 and TRBJ1-3; a weak D match, TRBD1 (6 bases). The CDR3 extends over 14 amino acids. Trimming cost V 5 bases and J 3 bases, with 14 bases left between them. CDR1 and CDR2 (germline): DFQATT, SNEGSKA (reference sequence). The CDR3 nucleotides are TGCAGTGCTCAGCACAGGGCGCATGGAAACACCATATATTTT. Protein sequence: CSAQHRAHGNTIYF.

This clonotype was picked up a small number of times. The chain combines TRBV5-5 with TRBJ2-5; 7 nucleotides line up with TRBD2. The CDR3 length is 13 residues. Germline-derived CDR1 and CDR2 are SGHKS and YYEKEE (reference sequence). With V trimmed by 9 bases and J by 5 bases, 10 bases remained unmatched. CDR3 amino acids: CATTPREGETQYF. The CDR3 DNA reads as TGTGCCACCACCCCCAGGGAGGGGGAGACCCAGTACTTC. Full variable domain (remainder filled in from reference TRBV5-5 and TRBJ2-5): DAGVTQSPTHLIKTRGQQVTLRCSPISGHKSVSWYQQVLGQGPQFIFQYYEKEERGRGNFPDRFSARQFPNYSSELNVNALLLGDSALYLCATTPREGETQYFGPGTRLLVL.

This clonotype was recorded only once. The CDR3 DNA is TGCGCCAGCAGTGAGTCGGGGGGGACTGAAGCTTTCTTT. Protein: CASSESGGTEAFF. V usage is TRBV10-1 and J usage is TRBJ1-1, with D possibly being TRBD1 (5 bases). The CDR3 has 13 residues. V lost 0 bases and J 5 bases, leaving 7 bases between the germline ends. Germline V gives CDR1 WNHNN, CDR2 SYGVQD (reference sequence).

V is TRBV11-3 and J is TRBJ2-3; 7 bases are a match to TRBD2. CDR3 length equals 16 residues. Germline CDR1 reads SGHNT; CDR2 reads YENEEA. The V and J ends lost 4 bases and 6 bases, in that order; junction bases with no gene match: 13. DNA for the CDR3: TGTGCCAGCAGCTCCTCCTTTGGGGGGGGTTGGGATACGCAGTATTTT. It specifies CASSSSFGGGWDTQYF.

This clonotype was seen more than once but under ten times. The rearrangement links TRBV6-2 or TRBV6-3 to TRBJ1-5; 8 nucleotides align to TRBD1. CDR1 is MNHEY and CDR2 is SVGEGT in the germline V gene. The CDR3 totals 17 residues. J was trimmed by 4 bases and V by 0 bases; bases with no gene match: 8. The CDR3 loop is CASSYSHNRGLNQPQHF. DNA of the CDR3: TGTGCCAGCAGTTACTCACATAACAGGGGGTTGAATCAGCCCCAGCATTTT.

V gene TRBV12-5 combines with J gene TRBJ2-1; 7 bases fit TRBD2. The germline V gene has CDR1 LGHNT and CDR2 FRNRAP. The V segment lost 1 base and the J segment 7 bases; nucleotides outside the gene matches: 7. This CDR3 is built from 15 residues. This CDR3 is CASGLGRGSRNEQFF. The CDR3 nucleotides read TGTGCTAGTGGTTTGGGGCGGGGGTCACGTAATGAGCAGTTCTTC.

This clonotype has only a few counts. The chain uses TRBV7-2 and TRBJ2-7, with 11 bases that match TRBD2. This CDR3 is built from 15 residues. The junction had 8 bases not matched to a gene; V was cut back by 4 bases and J by 6 bases. Germline lookup yields CDR1 SGHTA and CDR2 FQGNSA. CDR3 sequence (DNA): TGTGCCAGCAGCTCGAGACTAGCGGGGAGAGGCGAGCAGTACTTC. It translates to CASSSRLAGRGEQYF.

The genes are TRBV7-9 and TRBJ2-3; tentatively, D is TRBD1 or TRBD2 (5 bases each). V lost 0 bases and J 0 bases, leaving 10 bases between the germline ends. This CDR3 spans 16 amino acids. Germline V lookup: CDR1 SEHNR, CDR2 FQNEAQ (reference sequence). CDR3 coding DNA: TGTGCCAGCAGCTTAGCCGGGTGGGGGAGCACAGATACGCAGTATTTT. It specifies CASSLAGWGSTDTQYF.

On this clonotype itself: One end of the junction is discordant with germline, which a read error may explain. V usage is TRBV7-7 and J usage is TRBJ2-5, with 10 bases identical to TRBD1. The CDR3 is 15 residues long. Germline V gene data show CDR1 as SSHAT and CDR2 as FNYEAQ (reference sequence). DNA of the CDR3: TGTGCTAGCAGCTCGTCCCGGGACAGGGGCGAGACCCAGTACTTC. Translating gives CASSSSRDRGETQYF. Drawing the rest from reference TRBV7-7 and TRBJ2-5, the complete variable domain is GAGVSQSPRYKVTKRGQDVTLRCDPISSHATLYWYQQALGQGPEFLTYFNYEAQPDKSGLPSDRFSAERPEGSISTLTIQRTEQRDSAMYRCASSSSRDRGETQYFGPGTRLLVL.

The chain joins TRBV20-1 to TRBJ2-7, with no clear D. In germline, CDR1 is DFQATT, CDR2 SNEGSKA (reference sequence). The CDR3 totals 12 residues. With 3 bases removed from V and 5 bases from J, the gap between germline ends came to 11 bases. The DNA for the CDR3 is TGCAGTGCTAGTAGGTCCTTTGACGAGCAGTACTTC. Protein sequence: CSASRSFDEQYF.

This clonotype has a handful of counts. The V and J genes are TRBV5-1 and TRBJ2-7; 14 nucleotides line up with TRBD2. Germline values: CDR1 SGHRS, CDR2 YFSETQ. This CDR3 contains 16 residues. J gave up 4 bases and V 3 bases, and 6 bases lay outside the gene matches. CDR3 protein: CASSSGTSGSFYEQYF. In DNA form, the CDR3 reads TGCGCCAGCAGCTCTGGGACTAGCGGGAGTTTTTACGAGCAGTACTTC.

The chain recombines TRBV12-3 or TRBV12-4 with TRBJ1-1, with 9 bases aligning to TRBD1. The CDR3 loop spans 17 amino acids. J was trimmed by 1 base and V by 7 bases; bases with no gene match: 13. The CDR3 sequence is CASTLSPGQGSNTEAFF. Here the CDR3 DNA reads TGTGCCAGCACCCTGTCCCCGGGACAGGGTTCGAACACTGAAGCTTTCTTT.

Ten or more counts support this clonotype. The chain couples TRBV12-3 or TRBV12-4 to TRBJ2-3, with D possibly being TRBD1 or TRBD2 (6 bases each). V dropped 2 bases and J dropped 1 base, with 7 bases sitting between them. The CDR3 is made up of 14 amino acids. The CDR3 coding sequence is TGTGCCAGCAGTTTAAGGGGGGGCACAGATACGCAGTATTTT. As protein: CASSLRGGTDTQYF.

This clonotype showed up just a few times. The rearrangement uses TRBV6-2 or TRBV6-3 and TRBJ1-1; D is ambiguous. The CDR3 totals 11 residues. CDR1 is MNHEY, CDR2 SVGEGT, per germline. Trimming shortened V by 8 bases and J by 1 base, and 5 bases separated the two germline ends. The CDR3 loop is CASLTNTEAFF. As DNA, the CDR3 is TGTGCCAGCCTGACGAACACTGAAGCTTTCTTT.

This clonotype was seen more than once but under ten times. The gene calls are TRBV12-5 and TRBJ2-1; D is unresolved. Germline V CDR1 and CDR2: LGHNT, FRNRAP. This CDR3 region has 12 residues. V gave up 1 base and J gave up 9 bases, with 7 bases separating them. The CDR3 sequence: CASGLGRGEQFF. The CDR3 nucleotides are TGTGCTAGTGGTTTGGGAAGAGGTGAGCAGTTCTTC.

V gene TRBV7-9 combines with J gene TRBJ1-1; D possibly corresponds to TRBD1 (5 bases). The CDR3 loop spans 13 amino acids. CDR1 SEHNR and CDR2 FQNEAQ come from the germline V gene (reference sequence). The V and J ends lost 1 base and 11 bases respectively, with 14 bases between them. The CDR3 coding sequence is TGTGCCAGCAGCTTAGGGGATGGGGGGACCGCTTTCTTT. It yields the protein CASSLGDGGTAFF.

This chain connects TRBV6-2 or TRBV6-3 to TRBJ2-3; D is unclear. The CDR3 has 16 amino acids. V was clipped by 4 bases and J by 6 bases, with 20 bases between them. The V gene's germline CDR1 is MNHEY and CDR2 SVGEGT. CDR3 protein: CASSSVTITSIDTQYF. In DNA form, the CDR3 reads TGTGCCAGCAGTTCGGTAACGATTACCAGTATTGATACGCAGTATTTT.

The sample holds a few counts of this clonotype. The V gene is TRBV20-1, the J gene TRBJ2-7; tentatively, D is TRBD1 (6 bases). Trimming pared 4 bases from V and 1 base from J, leaving 8 bases between. This CDR3 comprises 12 residues. CDR1 is DFQATT, CDR2 SNEGSKA, per germline (reference sequence). The CDR3 nucleotides are TGCAGTGCTACCGGACAGTCCTACGAGCAGTACTTC. Protein product: CSATGQSYEQYF.

The chain recombines TRBV12-3 or TRBV12-4 with TRBJ2-5; 10 bases agree with TRBD2. V dropped 5 bases and J dropped 0; count of bases not matched to a gene: 3. The length of the CDR3 is 15 residues. Written as DNA, the CDR3 is TGTGCCAGCAGTACTAGCGGGGAGTACCAAGAGACCCAGTACTTC. Translation: CASSTSGEYQETQYF.